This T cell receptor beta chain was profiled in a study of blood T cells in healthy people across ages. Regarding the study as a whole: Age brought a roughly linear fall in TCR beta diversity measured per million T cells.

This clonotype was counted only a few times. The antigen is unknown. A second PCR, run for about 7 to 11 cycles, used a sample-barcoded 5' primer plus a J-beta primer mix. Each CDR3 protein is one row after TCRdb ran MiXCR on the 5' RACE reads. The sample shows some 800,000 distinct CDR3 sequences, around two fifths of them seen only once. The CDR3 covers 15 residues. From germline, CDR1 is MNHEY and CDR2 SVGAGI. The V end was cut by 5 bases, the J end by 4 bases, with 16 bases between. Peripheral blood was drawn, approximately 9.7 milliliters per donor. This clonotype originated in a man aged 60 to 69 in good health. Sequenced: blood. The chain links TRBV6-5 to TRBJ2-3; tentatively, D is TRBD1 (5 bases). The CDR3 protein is CASSPGFGGPDTQYF. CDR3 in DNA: TGTGCCAGCAGTCCAGGGTTCGGTGGCCCAGATACGCAGTATTTT.